A selection of T cell receptor beta chains follows, all from one sample in a study of radiation and T cells in renal cell carcinoma. Data came from immunoSEQ multiplex PCR; TCRdb stores just in-frame clones and leaves some out. The repertoire has tens of thousands of clones, roughly three quarters of them found once; the top ten carry around 37%. Here the sequenced sample was blood, taken from a patient whose treatment included radiotherapy and nephrectomy. These receptor sequences come from a man aged 60-69 years with renal cell carcinoma. The CDR3 runs from the conserved cysteine through the conserved F or W. The D gene is left open where the match is weak. Part of the rows lack a size; the others show once, few, many or a class for expanded clones.

>TRBV7-2|-|TRBJ2-7|TRBD1
CASSPTGSVEQYF
TGTGCCAGCAGCCCGACAGGGTCGGTCGAGCAGTACTTC
>TRBV6-1|-|TRBJ2-7|TRBD2
CASSESPGLAGGISYEQYF
TGTGCCAGCAGTGAATCCCCGGGACTAGCGGGAGGGATCTCCTACGAGCAGTACTTC
>TRBV4-3|-|TRBJ2-5|-
CASGCRETQYF
TGCGCCAGCGGTTGTAGGGAGACCCAGTACTTC
>TRBV18|-|TRBJ2-1|-
CASSPPAAGYNEQFF
TGTGCCAGCTCACCACCAGCGGCAGGGTACAATGAGCAGTTCTTC
>TRBV5-4|-|TRBJ2-7|-
CASSRGRTDEQYF
TGTGCCAGCAGCAGGGGACGTACAGACGAGCAGTACTTC
>TRBV10-2|-|TRBJ2-7|-
CAIAGGGQKYEQYF
TGCGCCATAGCAGGGGGAGGACAGAAGTACGAGCAGTACTTC
>TRBV9|-|TRBJ2-2|TRBD2
CASSVGPGLAGDTTGELFF
TGTGCCAGCAGCGTAGGGCCGGGACTAGCGGGAGACACCACCGGGGAGCTGTTTTTT
>TRBV6-5|few|TRBJ1-1|-
CASSYRDSSTEAFF
TGTGCCAGCAGTTACAGGGACTCGAGCACTGAAGCTTTCTTT
>TRBV5-1|-|TRBJ1-4|TRBD1
CASSATGGESEKLFF
TGCGCCAGCAGCGCAACAGGGGGCGAAAGTGAAAAACTGTTTTTT
>TRBV7-2|-|TRBJ2-3|-
CASSLVLGVTDTQYF
TGTGCCAGCAGCTTAGTTCTGGGCGTCACAGATACGCAGTATTTT
>TRBV5-1|-|TRBJ2-2|-
CASSLGATINTGELFF
TGCGCCAGCAGCTTGGGGGCGACGATTAACACCGGGGAGCTGTTTTTT
>TRBV5-1|-|TRBJ2-2|-
CASSLQGQELFF
TGCGCCAGCAGCTTGCAGGGCCAGGAGCTGTTTTTT
>TRBV5-5|-|TRBJ1-2|-
CASSPAQEGRGYTF
TGTGCCAGCAGCCCAGCGCAAGAAGGGAGGGGCTACACCTTC
>TRBV6-5|few|TRBJ2-3|TRBD2
CASSRGLAVTDTQYF
TGTGCCAGCAGCCGGGGACTAGCGGTTACAGATACGCAGTATTTT
>TRBV11-1|-|TRBJ1-1|-
CASSPDELGQNEAFF
TGTGCCAGCAGCCCGGATGAACTTGGACAGAATGAAGCTTTCTTT
>TRBV18|-|TRBJ1-2|-
CASSRDNYGYTF
TGTGCCAGCTCACGGGACAACTATGGCTACACCTTC
>TRBV5-1|-|TRBJ2-1|TRBD2
CASSSGLADYNEQFF
TGCGCCAGCAGCTCGGGACTAGCGGACTACAATGAGCAGTTCTTC
>TRBV19|-|TRBJ1-2|-
CASALGPTYGYTF
TGTGCCAGTGCCCTGGGACCAACCTATGGCTACACCTTC